This T cell receptor beta chain was obtained from a study of CD8+ T cells in alopecia areata. The overall study: Treated patients were dosed with oral tofacitinib, taking 5 to 10 mg twice daily. Tofacitinib treatment spanned 6 to 18 months, with 6 months off drug afterward.

Extracted RNA was reverse transcribed into cDNA, the sequencing template. Using immunoSEQ multiplex PCR, the repertoire was profiled, and TCRdb retains in-frame clones only, with some absent. The sample holds 110,000 to 150,000 clones, roughly half seen once. Study-wide results and caveats: Clonality was higher in lesional than normal scalp, especially in alopecia totalis/universalis.

The investigators collected lesional scalp punch biopsies and peripheral blood from alopecia areata patients. Trimming cost V 2 bases and J 9 bases, with 9 bases left between them. This CDR3 has 11 amino acids. Germline assignment: CDR1 SQVTM and CDR2 ANQGSEA. In regard to this clone: Its antigen is unidentified.

V is TRBV29-1 and J is TRBJ2-3, with D possibly being TRBD1 or TRBD2 (6 bases each). The sample consisted of CD4+ T cells sorted from blood, taken at week 0. The TCR sequence derives from a human donor with alopecia areata. The CDR3 is CSVEFGGTQYF. CDR3 DNA sequence: TGCAGCGTTGAATTCGGGGGCACGCAGTATTTT.